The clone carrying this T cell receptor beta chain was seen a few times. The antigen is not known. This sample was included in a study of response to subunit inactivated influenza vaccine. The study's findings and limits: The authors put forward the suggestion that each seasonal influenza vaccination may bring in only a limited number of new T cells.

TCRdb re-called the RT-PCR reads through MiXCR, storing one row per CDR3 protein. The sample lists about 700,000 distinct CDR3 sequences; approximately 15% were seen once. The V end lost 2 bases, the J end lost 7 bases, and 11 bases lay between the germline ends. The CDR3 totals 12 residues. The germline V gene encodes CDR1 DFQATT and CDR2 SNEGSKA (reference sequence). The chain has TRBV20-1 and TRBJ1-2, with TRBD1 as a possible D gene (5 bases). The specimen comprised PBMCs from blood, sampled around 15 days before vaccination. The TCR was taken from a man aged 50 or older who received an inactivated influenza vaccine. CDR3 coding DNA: TGCAGTGCTAGACAGGGCCGCTCTGGCTACACCTTC. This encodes CSARQGRSGYTF.